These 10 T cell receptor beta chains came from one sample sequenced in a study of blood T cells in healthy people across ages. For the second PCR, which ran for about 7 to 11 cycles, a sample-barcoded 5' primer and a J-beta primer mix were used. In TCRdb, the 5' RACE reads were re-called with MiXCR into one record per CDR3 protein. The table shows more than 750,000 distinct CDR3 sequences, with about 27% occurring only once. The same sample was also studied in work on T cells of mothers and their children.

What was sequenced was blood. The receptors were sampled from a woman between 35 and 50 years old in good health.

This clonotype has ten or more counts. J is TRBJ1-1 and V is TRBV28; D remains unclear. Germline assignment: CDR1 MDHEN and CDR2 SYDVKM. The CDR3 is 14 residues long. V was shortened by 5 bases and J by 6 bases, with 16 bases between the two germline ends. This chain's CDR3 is CASSPGRESAEAFF. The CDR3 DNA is TGTGCCAGCAGTCCCGGACGAGAGAGTGCTGAAGCTTTCTTT. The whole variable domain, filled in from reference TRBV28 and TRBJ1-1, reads DVKVTQSSRYLVKRTGEKVFLECVQDMDHENMFWYRQDPGLGLRLIYFSYDVKMKEKGDIPEGYSVSREKKERFSLILESASTNQTSMYLCASSPGRESAEAFFGQGTRLTVV.

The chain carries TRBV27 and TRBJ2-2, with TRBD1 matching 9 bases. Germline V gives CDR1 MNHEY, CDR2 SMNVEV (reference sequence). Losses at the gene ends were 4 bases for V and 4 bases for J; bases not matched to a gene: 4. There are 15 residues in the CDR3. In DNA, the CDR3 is TGTGCCAGCAGTTCGGGACAGGGACTCACCGGGGAGCTGTTTTTT. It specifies CASSSGQGLTGELFF.

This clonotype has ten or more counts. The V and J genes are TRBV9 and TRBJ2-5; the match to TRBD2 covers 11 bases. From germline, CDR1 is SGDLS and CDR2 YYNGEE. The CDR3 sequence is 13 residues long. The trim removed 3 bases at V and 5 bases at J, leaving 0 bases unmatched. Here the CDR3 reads CASSGLAGETQYF. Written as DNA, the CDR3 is TGTGCCAGCAGCGGACTAGCGGGGGAGACCCAGTACTTC.

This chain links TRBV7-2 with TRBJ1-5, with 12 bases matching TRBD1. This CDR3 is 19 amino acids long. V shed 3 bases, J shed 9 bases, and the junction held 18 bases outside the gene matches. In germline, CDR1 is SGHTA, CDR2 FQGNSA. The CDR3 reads CASSLRRDRGPAVWGPQHF. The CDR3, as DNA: TGTGCCAGCAGCTTGCGCCGGGACAGGGGGCCAGCAGTCTGGGGGCCCCAGCATTTT.

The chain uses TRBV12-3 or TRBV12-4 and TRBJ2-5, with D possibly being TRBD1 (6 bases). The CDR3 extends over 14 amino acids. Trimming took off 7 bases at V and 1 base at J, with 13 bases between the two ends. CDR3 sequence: CASTPVGAQETQYF. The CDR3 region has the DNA TGTGCCAGCACCCCAGTGGGGGCCCAAGAGACCCAGTACTTC.

The CDR3 DNA reads as TGTGCCAGCAGCTTAGACAGCGGGGGGAACTACGAGCAGTACTTC. Its translation: CASSLDSGGNYEQYF. This rearrangement joins TRBV7-2 to TRBJ2-7; 9 bases map to TRBD2. Unmatched junction bases numbered 4, after V lost 1 base and J lost 3 bases. This CDR3 comprises 15 residues. The germline gives CDR1 SGHTA, CDR2 FQGNSA.

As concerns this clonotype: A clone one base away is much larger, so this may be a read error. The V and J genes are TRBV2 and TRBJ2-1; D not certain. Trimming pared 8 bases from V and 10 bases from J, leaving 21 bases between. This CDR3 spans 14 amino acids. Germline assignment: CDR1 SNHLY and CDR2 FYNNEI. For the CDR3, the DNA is TGTGCCAGCGCAGGTGGGCCTCTTGGCTACGAGCAGTTCTTC. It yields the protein CASAGGPLGYEQFF.

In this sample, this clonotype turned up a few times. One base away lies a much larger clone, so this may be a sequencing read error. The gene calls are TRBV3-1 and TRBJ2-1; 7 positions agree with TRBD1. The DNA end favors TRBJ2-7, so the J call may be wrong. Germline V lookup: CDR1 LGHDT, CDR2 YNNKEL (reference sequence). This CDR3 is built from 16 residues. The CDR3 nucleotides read TGTGCCAGCAGCAGAATAGACAGGGTCTCCTACAATGAGCAGTACTTC. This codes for CASSRIDRVSYNEQYF.

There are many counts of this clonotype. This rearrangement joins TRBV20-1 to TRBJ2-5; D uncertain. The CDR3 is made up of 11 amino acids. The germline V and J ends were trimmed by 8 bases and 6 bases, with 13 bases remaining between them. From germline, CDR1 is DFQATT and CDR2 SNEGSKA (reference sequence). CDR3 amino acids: CSWTSQQTQYF. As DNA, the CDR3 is TGCAGTTGGACGAGCCAGCAGACCCAGTACTTC.

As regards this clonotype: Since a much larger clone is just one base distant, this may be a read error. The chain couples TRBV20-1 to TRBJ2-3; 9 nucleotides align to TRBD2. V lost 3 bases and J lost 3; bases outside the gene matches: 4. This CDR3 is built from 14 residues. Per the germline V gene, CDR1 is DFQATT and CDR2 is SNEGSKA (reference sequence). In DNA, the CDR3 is TGCAGTGCTAGTGGAGCGGGGGGTACAGATACGCAGTATTTT. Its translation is CSASGAGGTDTQYF.